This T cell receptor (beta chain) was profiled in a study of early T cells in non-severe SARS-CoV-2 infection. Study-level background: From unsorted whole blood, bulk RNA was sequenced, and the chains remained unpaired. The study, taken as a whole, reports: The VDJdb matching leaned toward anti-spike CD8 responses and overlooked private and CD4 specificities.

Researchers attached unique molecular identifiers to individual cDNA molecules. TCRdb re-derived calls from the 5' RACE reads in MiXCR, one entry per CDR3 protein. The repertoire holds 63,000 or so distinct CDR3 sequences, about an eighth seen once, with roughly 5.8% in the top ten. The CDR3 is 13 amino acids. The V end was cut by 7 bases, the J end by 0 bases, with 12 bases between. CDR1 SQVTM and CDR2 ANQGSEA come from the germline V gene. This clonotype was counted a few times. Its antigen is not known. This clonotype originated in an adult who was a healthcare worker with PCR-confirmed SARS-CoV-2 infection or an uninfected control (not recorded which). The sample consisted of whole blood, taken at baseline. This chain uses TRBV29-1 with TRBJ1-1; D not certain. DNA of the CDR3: TGCAGCGCTAGGACGGGGTTGAACACTGAAGCTTTCTTT. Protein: CSARTGLNTEAFF.